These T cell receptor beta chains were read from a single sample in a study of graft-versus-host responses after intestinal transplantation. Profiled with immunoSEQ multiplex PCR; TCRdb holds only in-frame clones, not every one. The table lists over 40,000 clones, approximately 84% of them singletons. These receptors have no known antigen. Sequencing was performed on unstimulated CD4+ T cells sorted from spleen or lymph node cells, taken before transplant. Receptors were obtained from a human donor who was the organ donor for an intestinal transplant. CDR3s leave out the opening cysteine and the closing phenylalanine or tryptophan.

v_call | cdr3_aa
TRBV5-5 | ASSRIFVGYEQY
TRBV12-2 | ASRLEYCWQPSGNTIY
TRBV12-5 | ASGLVVSGGVQPQH
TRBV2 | ASGTATRGLEEQY
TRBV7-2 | ASSPHRGNQPQH
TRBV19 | ASSTPGFATDTQY
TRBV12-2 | ASRPRPEVSRELF
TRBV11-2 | ASSSSNLNTEAF
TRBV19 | ASVQGGLNTEAF
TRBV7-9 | ASSSQKDLNEKLF
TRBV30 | AWSTLSGTGEETQY
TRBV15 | ATSRGRLAGGHQY
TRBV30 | AWKVGEGGSYEQY
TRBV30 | AWNPRGMNTEAF
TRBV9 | ASRRISSSTDTQY
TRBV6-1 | ASAAQVNYGYT
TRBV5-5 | ASSLGNYGYT
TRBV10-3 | AISEGRGNQPQH
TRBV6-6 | ASSYEGTGRQF
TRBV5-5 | ASSRRLAGVRDEQF
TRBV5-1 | ASSLELAGGQETQY
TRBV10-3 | AISELAGFRNEQF
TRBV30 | AGGQKSHGYT
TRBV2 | ASSRNPLAGDTQY
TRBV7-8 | ASSIGQAGNTIY
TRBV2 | ARRGQTNSPLH
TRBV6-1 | ASSPNHRSGAF
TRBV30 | AWSALRTSGGTTDTQY
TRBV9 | ASSADFGSAEAF
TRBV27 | ASSLKHTSYNSPLH
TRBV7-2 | ASSLMRSSYEQY
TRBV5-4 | ASSLKGGMYERY
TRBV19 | ASRADRGRVGYT
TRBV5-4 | ASSLGEWEAETQY
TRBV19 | ASSIYLQGAGDTQY
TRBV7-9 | ASSLRDYSDEQY
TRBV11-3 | ASSHDRVEAF
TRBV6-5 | ASGPTGSRYEQY
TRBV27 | ASRVRKATNEKLF
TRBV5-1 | ASSSGDLANNEQF
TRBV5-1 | ASSILRDRGEAF
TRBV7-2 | ASSPYRGGSYEQY
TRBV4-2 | ASSQGAGNTIY
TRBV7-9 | ASSPGGGNRETQY
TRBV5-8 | ASSLVLTSGSTDTQY
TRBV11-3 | ASSLAGQNKENEQF
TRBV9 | ASSSQAGGPDTQY
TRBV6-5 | ASSEVAGGYEQY
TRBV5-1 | ASSLLWRTGEGEKLF
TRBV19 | ASRRATGELF
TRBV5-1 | ASSLTGQGASNYGYT